The clone carrying this TCR beta chain was counted only a few times. Its antigen is undetermined. It was template switching that added a universal primer site, and there were unique molecular identifiers on the cDNA. A single record per CDR3 protein comes from TCRdb applying MiXCR to the 5' RACE reads. The profile covers 450,000 or so distinct CDR3 sequences, with around 18% appearing a single time and more than 10% taken by the ten largest. The data stem from a study of identical twins. Overall study results and limits: Insertions were fewer in abundant cord blood beta clonotypes, whereas memory repertoires showed none of this pattern. Where out-of-frame alpha sequences were twin-shared, they showed excess low generation probability.

The CDR3 is made up of 13 amino acids. V was clipped by 4 bases and J by 4 bases, with 8 bases between them. The receptor's source is a man aged 45-60 years in good health. Material: naive T cells sorted from blood. The V call is TRBV12-3 or TRBV12-4, the J call TRBJ1-5; D remains unclear. The CDR3 here is CASSSVWNQPQHF. The CDR3 nucleotides are TGTGCCAGCAGTTCCGTATGGAATCAGCCCCAGCATTTT.